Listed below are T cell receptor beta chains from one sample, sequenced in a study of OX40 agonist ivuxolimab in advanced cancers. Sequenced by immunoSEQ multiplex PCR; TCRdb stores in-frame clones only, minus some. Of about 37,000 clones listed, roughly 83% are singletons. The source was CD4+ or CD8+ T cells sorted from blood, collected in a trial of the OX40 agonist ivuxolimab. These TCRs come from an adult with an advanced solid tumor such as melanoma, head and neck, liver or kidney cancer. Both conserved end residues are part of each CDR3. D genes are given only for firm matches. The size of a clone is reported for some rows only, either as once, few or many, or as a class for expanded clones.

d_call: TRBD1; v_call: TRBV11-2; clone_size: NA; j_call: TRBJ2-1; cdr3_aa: CASSLGGTGGNEQFF; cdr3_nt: TGTGCCAGCAGCTTAGGGGGGACAGGGGGCAATGAGCAGTTCTTC
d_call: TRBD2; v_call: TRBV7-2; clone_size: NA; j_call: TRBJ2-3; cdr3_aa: CASSSSQTSGRTDTQYF; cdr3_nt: TGTGCCAGCAGCTCCAGCCAGACTAGCGGCCGCACAGATACGCAGTATTTT
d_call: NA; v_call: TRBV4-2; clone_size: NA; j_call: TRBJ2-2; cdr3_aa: CASSLGTGELFF; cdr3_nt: TGTGCCAGCAGCTTGGGTACCGGGGAGCTGTTTTTT
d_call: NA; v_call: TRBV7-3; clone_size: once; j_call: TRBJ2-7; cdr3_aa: CASSLLGGTYEQYF; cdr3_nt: TGTGCCAGCAGCTTATTGGGGGGTACCTACGAGCAGTACTTC
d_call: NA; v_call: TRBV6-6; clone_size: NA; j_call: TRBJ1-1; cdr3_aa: CASSYEGTEAFF; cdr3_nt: TGTGCCAGCAGTTACGAGGGGACTGAAGCTTTCTTT
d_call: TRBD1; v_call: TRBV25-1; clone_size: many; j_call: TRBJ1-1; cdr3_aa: CASSESGQGNTEAFF; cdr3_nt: TGTGCCAGCAGTGAATCTGGACAGGGTAACACTGAAGCTTTCTTT
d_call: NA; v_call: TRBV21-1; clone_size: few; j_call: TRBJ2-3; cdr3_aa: CASMLTSGSTDTQYF; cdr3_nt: TGTGCCAGCATGCTGACTAGCGGGAGCACAGATACGCAGTATTTT
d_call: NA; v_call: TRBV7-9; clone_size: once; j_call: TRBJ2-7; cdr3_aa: CASSLSREQYF; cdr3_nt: TGTGCCAGCAGCTTATCTCGCGAGCAGTACTTC
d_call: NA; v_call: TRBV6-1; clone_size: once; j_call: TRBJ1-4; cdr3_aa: CASSEIGLPEEKLFF; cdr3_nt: TGTGCCAGCAGTGAAATTGGGCTCCCGGAGGAAAAACTGTTTTTT
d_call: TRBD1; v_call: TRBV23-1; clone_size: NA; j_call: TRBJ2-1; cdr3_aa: CASSHSGTGVYNEQFF; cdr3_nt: TGCGCCAGCAGTCACTCAGGGACAGGGGTCTACAATGAGCAGTTCTTC
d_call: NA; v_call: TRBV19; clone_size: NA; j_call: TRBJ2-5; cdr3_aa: CASRTEGGWKTQYF; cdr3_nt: TGTGCCAGTAGAACAGAGGGGGGGTGGAAGACCCAGTACTTC
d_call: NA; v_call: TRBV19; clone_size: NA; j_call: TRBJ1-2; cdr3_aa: CASSTGWGDNYGYTF; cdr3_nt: TGTGCCAGTAGCACCGGCTGGGGGGACAACTATGGCTACACCTTC
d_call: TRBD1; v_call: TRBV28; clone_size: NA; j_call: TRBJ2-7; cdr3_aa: CASRPSGTGPYEQYF; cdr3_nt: TGTGCCAGCAGACCCTCCGGGACAGGGCCCTACGAGCAGTACTTC
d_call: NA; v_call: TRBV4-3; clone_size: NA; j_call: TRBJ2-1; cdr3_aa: CASSGTVTGEQFF; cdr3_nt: TGCGCCAGCAGCGGCACAGTTACTGGTGAGCAGTTCTTC